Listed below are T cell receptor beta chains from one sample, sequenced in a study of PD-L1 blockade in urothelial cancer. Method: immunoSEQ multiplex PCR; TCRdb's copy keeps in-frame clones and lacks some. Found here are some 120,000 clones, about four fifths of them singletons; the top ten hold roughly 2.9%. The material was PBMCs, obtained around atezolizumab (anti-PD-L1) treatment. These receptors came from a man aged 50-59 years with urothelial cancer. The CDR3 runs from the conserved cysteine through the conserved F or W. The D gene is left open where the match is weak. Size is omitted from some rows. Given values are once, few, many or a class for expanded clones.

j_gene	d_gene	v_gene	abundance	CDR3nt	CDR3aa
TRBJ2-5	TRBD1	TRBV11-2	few	TGTGCCAGCAGCTTAGGGGGACAGGGTCTAGTCGAGACCCAGTACTTC	CASSLGGQGLVETQYF
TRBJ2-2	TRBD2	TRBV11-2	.	TGTGCCAGCAGCTTCAACAGACTAGCGCGGAGCACCGGGGAGCTGTTTTTT	CASSFNRLARSTGELFF
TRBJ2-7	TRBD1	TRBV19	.	TGTGCCAGTAGTATAGGGACAGGGCCCTACGAGCAGTACTTC	CASSIGTGPYEQYF
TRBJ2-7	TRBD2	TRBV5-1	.	TGCGCCAGCAGCGCCGGGACTACCTCCTACGAGCAGTACTTC	CASSAGTTSYEQYF
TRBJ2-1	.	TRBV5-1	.	TGCGCCAGCAGCTTGGGGGGTAGCGGCTCCTACAATGAGCAGTTCTTC	CASSLGGSGSYNEQFF
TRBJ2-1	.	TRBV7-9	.	TGTGCCAGCAGCTTAGGAGGCAGGATGGGGCTATACAATGAGCAGTTCTTC	CASSLGGRMGLYNEQFF
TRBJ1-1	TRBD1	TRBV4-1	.	TGCGCCAGCAGCCAGAACAGACCGGGACAGATGAACACTGAAGCTTTCTTT	CASSQNRPGQMNTEAFF
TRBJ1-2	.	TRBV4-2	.	TGTGCCAGCAGCCAAACAGTTCAGGCAGAGTATGGCTACACCTTC	CASSQTVQAEYGYTF
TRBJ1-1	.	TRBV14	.	TGTGCCAGCAGCCCGCAGGTTCACACTGAAGCTTTCTTT	CASSPQVHTEAFF
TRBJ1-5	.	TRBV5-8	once	TGTGCCAGCAGCTTGAACTATCCTCAGCCCCAGCATTTT	CASSLNYPQPQHF
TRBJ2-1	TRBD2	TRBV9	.	TGTGCCAGCAGCAAAGCGGGGAGCTCCTACAATGAGCAGTTCTTC	CASSKAGSSYNEQFF
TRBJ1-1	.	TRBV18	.	TGTGCCAGCTCACCCGGGATGAACACTGAAGCTTTCTTT	CASSPGMNTEAFF
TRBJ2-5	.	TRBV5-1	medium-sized	TGCGCCAGCAGCCTGGAGGCAGGGTCGGTTCGCCAAGAGACCCAGTACTTC	CASSLEAGSVRQETQYF
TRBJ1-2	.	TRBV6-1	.	TGTGCCAGCAGTCCTCTCTTCAACTATGGCTACACCTTC	CASSPLFNYGYTF
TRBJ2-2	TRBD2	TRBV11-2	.	TGTGCCAGCAGCCCACTACTAGCGGGAGGTTACGGGGAGCTGTTTTTT	CASSPLLAGGYGELFF
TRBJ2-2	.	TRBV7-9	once	TGTGCCAGCAGCTATAGGGGTCAAGCCCGGATGAACACCGGGGAGCTGTTTTTT	CASSYRGQARMNTGELFF
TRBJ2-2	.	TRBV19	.	TGTGCCAGTAGTATCACACCCGGGGAGCTGTTTTTT	CASSITPGELFF
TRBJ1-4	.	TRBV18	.	TGTGCCAGCTCACCAGGGGGCGCGGGAAAACTGTTTTTT	CASSPGGAGKLFF
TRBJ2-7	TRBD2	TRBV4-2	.	TGTGCCAGCAGCCAAGAATGGGGGAGGGCCTACGAGCAGTACTTC	CASSQEWGRAYEQYF
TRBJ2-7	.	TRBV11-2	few	TGTGCCAGCAGCTTAGTAACCAGCGGACCCTCCTACGAGCAGTACTTC	CASSLVTSGPSYEQYF
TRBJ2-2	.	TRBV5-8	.	TGTGCCAGCAGCAATAACGCGGGCACCGGGGAGCTGTTTTTT	CASSNNAGTGELFF
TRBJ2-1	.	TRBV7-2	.	TGTGCCAGCAGCTTACACAACCTTCAGTTCTTC	CASSLHNLQFF
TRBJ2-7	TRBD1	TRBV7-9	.	TGTGCCAGCAGCAGGACAGGGTGGAACTCCTACGAGCAGTACTTC	CASSRTGWNSYEQYF
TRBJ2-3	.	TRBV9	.	TGTGCCAGCAGCGTAGGGAGGCGGTCGAGCAGAAGCACAGATACGCAGTATTTT	CASSVGRRSSRSTDTQYF
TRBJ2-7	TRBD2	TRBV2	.	TGTGCCAGCAGTGGTGGGGCGGGAGGGTCCTACGAGCAGTACTTC	CASSGGAGGSYEQYF
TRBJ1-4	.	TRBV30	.	TGTGCCTGGAGTGTAGACGCGGGGTGGGGTGGAAAACTGTTTTTT	CAWSVDAGWGGKLFF
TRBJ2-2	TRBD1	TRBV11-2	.	TGTGCCAGCAGTTCCCTAGCGGGGACAGGGGGCACCGGGGAGCTGTTTTTT	CASSSLAGTGGTGELFF
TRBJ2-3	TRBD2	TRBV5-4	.	TGTGCCAGCAGCACCCGGAGCGGGAGGGCCTCAGATACGCAGTATTTT	CASSTRSGRASDTQYF
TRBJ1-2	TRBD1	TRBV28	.	TGTGCCAGCAGTTTACTTCAGGGGGACTATGGCTACACCTTC	CASSLLQGDYGYTF
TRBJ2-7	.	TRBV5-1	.	TGCGCCAGCAGCTTGGAACCGCTATCCTACGAGCAGTACTTC	CASSLEPLSYEQYF
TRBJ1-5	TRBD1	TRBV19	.	TGTGCCAGTAACCACGGGGACAGATACAATCAGCCCCAGCATTTT	CASNHGDRYNQPQHF
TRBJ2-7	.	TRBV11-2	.	TGTGCCAGCAGCCGGGGGAGATCAGTTTCCTACGAGCAGTACTTC	CASSRGRSVSYEQYF
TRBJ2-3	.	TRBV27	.	TGTGCCAGCAGTTCCCCTAGCGCCCCTAGCACAGATACGCAGTATTTT	CASSSPSAPSTDTQYF
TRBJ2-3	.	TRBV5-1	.	TGCGCCAGCAGCCCCTGGGACACCCGCACAGATACGCAGTATTTT	CASSPWDTRTDTQYF
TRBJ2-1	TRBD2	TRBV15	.	TGTGCCACCAGCAGAAGACACTTAGCGGGAGACTCCTACAATGAGCAGTTCTTC	CATSRRHLAGDSYNEQFF
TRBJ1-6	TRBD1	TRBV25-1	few	TGTGCCAGCAGGGAACAGGGGCTTGGTTCACCCCTCCACTTT	CASREQGLGSPLHF
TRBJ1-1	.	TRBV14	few	TGTGCCAGCAGTCAGGGCCGGGCCACTGAAGCTTTCTTT	CASSQGRATEAFF
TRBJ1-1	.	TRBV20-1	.	TGCAGTGCTAGAGACCCCCATGAAGCTTTCTTT	CSARDPHEAFF
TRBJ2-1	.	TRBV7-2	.	TGTGCCAGCAGCCAGGAAGGAGGGCCCGGCGAGCAGTTCTTC	CASSQEGGPGEQFF
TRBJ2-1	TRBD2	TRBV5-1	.	TGCGCCAGCAGGCTAGCGGGAGAGGACAATGAGCAGTTCTTC	CASRLAGEDNEQFF
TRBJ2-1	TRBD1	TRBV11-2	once	TGTGCCAGCAGCGTTTCGCAGGGGGCGTCCCCAATCTTC	CASSVSQGASPIF
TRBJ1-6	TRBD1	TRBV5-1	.	TGCGCCAGCAGACAGGGGACCGAGAGGTCACCCCTCCACTTT	CASRQGTERSPLHF
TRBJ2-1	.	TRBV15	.	TGTGCCACCAGCAGAGTACTAGCAGAATCCTACAATGAGCAGTTCTTC	CATSRVLAESYNEQFF
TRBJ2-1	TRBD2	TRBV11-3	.	TGTGCCAGCAGCTCCGTCCCAGGGGGACTAGCGGGAGTTGGTGGTGAGCAGTTCTTC	CASSSVPGGLAGVGGEQFF
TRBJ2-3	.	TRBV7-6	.	TGTGCCAGCAGCCTAGGCGGGGGCATACGGTCCGATACGCAGTATTTT	CASSLGGGIRSDTQYF
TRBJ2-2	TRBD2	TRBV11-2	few	TGTGCCAGCAGCTCCAGACTAGCACTTCGCACCGGGGAGCTGTTTTTT	CASSSRLALRTGELFF
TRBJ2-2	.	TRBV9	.	TGTGCCAGCAGCGTAGCGCTAGCCGGATCTGGCGGGGAGCTGTTTTTT	CASSVALAGSGGELFF
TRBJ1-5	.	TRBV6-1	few	TGTGCCACCGAAGGGGATTATAGCAATCAGCCCCAGCATTTT	CATEGDYSNQPQHF
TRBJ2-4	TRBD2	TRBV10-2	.	TGCGCCAGCAGACGGTTCGCGGGAGGGTACTCAGCCAAAAACATTCAGTACTTC	CASRRFAGGYSAKNIQYF
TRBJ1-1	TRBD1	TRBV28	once	TGTGCCACCAGGGGGCAGGGTCTGAACACTGAAGCTTTCTTT	CATRGQGLNTEAFF
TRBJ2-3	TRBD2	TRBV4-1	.	TGCGCCAGCAGCCAAGATAAGTCTAGCGGTCTCCGCCCAGATACGCAGTATTTT	CASSQDKSSGLRPDTQYF
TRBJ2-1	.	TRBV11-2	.	TGTGCCAGCAGCTCGGTGACTAGCCTTCAAGGGGGTGAGCAGTTCTTC	CASSSVTSLQGGEQFF
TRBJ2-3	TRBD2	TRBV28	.	TGTGCCAGCAGTTTAGGACTAGCGGGAGCAGATACGCAGTATTTT	CASSLGLAGADTQYF
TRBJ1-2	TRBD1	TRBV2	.	TGTGCCAGCATGACAGGGGGCAATGGCTACACCTTC	CASMTGGNGYTF
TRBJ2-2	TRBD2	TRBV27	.	TGTGCCAGCAGTCCCACCCCCGGACTAGCGGGAGGAACCGGGGAGCTGTTTTTT	CASSPTPGLAGGTGELFF